The 9 T cell receptor beta chains below were found in one sample sequenced in a study of blood T cells in healthy people across ages. Primed by a sample-barcoded 5' primer and a J-beta primer mix, a second PCR proceeded for roughly 7 to 12 cycles. TCRdb itself ran the 5' RACE reads through MiXCR, one entry per CDR3 protein. The repertoire consists of hundreds of thousands of distinct CDR3 sequences, with 20% to 25% occurring once and the leading ten covering 9.4%. These sequences were also reported in another study, on T cells of mothers and their children.

Sequenced sample: blood. The receptors stem from a boy between 5 and 17 years old in good health.

V usage is TRBV29-1 and J usage is TRBJ1-1, with 9 bases fitting TRBD1. Germline CDR1 reads SQVTM; CDR2 reads ANQGSEA. V lost 3 bases to trimming and J lost 5 bases; unmatched junction nucleotides: 4. CDR3 length: 13 amino acids. The DNA for the CDR3 is TGCAGCGTTGATACAGGGGGCGGGACTGAAGCTTTCTTT. It encodes CSVDTGGGTEAFF.

The chain links TRBV9 to TRBJ2-5; TRBD1 matches at 10 bases. Germline V lookup: CDR1 SGDLS, CDR2 YYNGEE. The CDR3 is made up of 17 amino acids. V trimming: 3 bases; J trimming: 5 bases; junction bases outside the gene matches: 13. The CDR3 nucleotides read TGTGCCAGCAGCGAGACCGAGGGACAGGGGTTTCTGGAGACCCAGTACTTC. Translation: CASSETEGQGFLETQYF.

The chain has TRBV20-1 and TRBJ2-2; D is unclear. V lost 5 bases to trimming and J lost 1 base, with 5 bases between them. The germline V gene has CDR1 DFQATT and CDR2 SNEGSKA (reference sequence). This CDR3 spans 12 amino acids. This CDR3 is CSAGKNTGELFF. The CDR3 DNA follows: TGCAGTGCTGGGAAGAACACCGGGGAGCTGTTTTTT.

At least ten counts were recorded for this clonotype. The chain recombines TRBV7-9 with TRBJ2-5; D remains ambiguous. Trimming shortened V by 2 bases and J by 5 bases, and 9 bases separated the two germline ends. Looked up from germline, CDR1 is SEHNR and CDR2 is FQNEAQ (reference sequence). CDR3 length: 13 residues. DNA for the CDR3: TGTGCCAGCAGCTTACGGGCTCAGGAGACCCAGTACTTC. Protein product: CASSLRAQETQYF.

V usage is TRBV5-1 and J usage is TRBJ2-1; TRBD2 matches at 12 bases. The DNA matches TRBJ2-7 better at its end, which makes the J call doubtful. The CDR3 runs 15 residues. CDR1 and CDR2 from the germline V gene are SGHRS and YFSETQ. The CDR3 DNA sequence: TGCGCCAGCAGCGCCGGACTAGCGGGAAATTTGGAGCAGTACTTC. Translating gives CASSAGLAGNLEQYF.

This chain connects TRBV6-5 to TRBJ2-1, with 9 bases matching TRBD1. Looked up from germline, CDR1 is MNHEY and CDR2 is SVGAGI. The ends lost 2 bases at V and 4 bases at J; junction bases unmatched: 9. The CDR3 contains 17 residues. The CDR3 nucleotides are TGTGCCAGCAGTTACGGGGCTACAGGGGGCGCTTACAATGAGCAGTTCTTC. Protein sequence: CASSYGATGGAYNEQFF.

The V gene is TRBV7-3, the J gene TRBJ2-7, with 10 bases lining up with TRBD2. This CDR3 has 16 amino acids. Germline CDR1 SGHTA, CDR2 FQGTGA. V shed 3 bases, J shed 5 bases, and the junction held 10 bases outside the gene matches. The CDR3 nucleotides read TGTGCCAGCAGCTTTGGCTCTCCGGGACTAGCGAACGAGCAGTACTTC. It translates to CASSFGSPGLANEQYF.

This clonotype was counted many times. The rearrangement uses TRBV7-8 and TRBJ1-1; TRBD1 matches 8 bases. The germline V gene encodes CDR1 SGHVS and CDR2 FQNEAQ. The V and J ends lost 4 bases and 4 bases, in that order; junction bases with no gene match: 5. The CDR3 has 14 amino acids. CDR3 nucleotide sequence: TGTGCCAGCAGCTCTCAGGGGGCTCCCACTGAAGCTTTCTTT. It is translated as CASSSQGAPTEAFF. Full variable domain (remainder filled in from reference TRBV7-8 and TRBJ1-1): GAGVSQSPRYKVAKRGQDVALRCDPISGHVSLFWYQQALGQGPEFLTYFQNEAQLDKSGLPSDRFFAERPEGSVSTLKIQRTQQEDSAVYLCASSSQGAPTEAFFGQGTRLTVV.

The chain has TRBV7-9 and TRBJ1-4, with 7 nucleotides matching TRBD1. This CDR3 has 15 amino acids. The V and J ends lost 4 bases and 3 bases, in that order; junction bases with no gene match: 5. In germline, CDR1 is SEHNR, CDR2 FQNEAQ (reference sequence). The chain's CDR3 is CASSWGQFPNEKLFF. The CDR3 coding sequence is TGTGCCAGCAGCTGGGGACAGTTTCCTAATGAAAAACTGTTTTTT.